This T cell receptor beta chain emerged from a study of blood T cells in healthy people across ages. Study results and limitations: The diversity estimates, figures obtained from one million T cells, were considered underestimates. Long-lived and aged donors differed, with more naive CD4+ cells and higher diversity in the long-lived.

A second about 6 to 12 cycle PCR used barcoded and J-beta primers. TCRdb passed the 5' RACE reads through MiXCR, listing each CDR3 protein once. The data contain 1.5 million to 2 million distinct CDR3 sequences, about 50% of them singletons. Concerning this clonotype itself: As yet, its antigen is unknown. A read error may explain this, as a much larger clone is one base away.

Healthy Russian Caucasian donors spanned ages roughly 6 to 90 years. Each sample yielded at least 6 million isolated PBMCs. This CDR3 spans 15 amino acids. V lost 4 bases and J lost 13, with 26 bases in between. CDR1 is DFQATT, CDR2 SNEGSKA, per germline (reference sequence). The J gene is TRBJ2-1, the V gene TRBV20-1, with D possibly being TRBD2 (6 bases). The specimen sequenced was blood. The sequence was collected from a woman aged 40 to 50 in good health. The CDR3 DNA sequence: TGCAGTGCTAACTCGGCTGGAGGGTACCAAGAGACCCAGTTCTTC. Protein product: CSANSAGGYQETQFF.